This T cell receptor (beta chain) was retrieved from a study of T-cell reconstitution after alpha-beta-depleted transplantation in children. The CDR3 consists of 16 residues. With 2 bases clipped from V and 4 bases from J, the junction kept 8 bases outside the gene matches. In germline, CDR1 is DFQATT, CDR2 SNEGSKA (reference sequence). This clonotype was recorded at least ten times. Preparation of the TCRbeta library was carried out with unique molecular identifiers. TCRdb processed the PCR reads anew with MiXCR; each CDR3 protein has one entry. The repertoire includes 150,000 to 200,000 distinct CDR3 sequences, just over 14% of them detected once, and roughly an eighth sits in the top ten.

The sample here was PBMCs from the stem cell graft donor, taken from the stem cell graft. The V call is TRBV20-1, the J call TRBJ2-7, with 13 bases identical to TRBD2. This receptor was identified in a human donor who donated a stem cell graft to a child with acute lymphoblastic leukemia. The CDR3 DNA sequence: TGCAGTGCTAGAAGGGGACTAGCGGGGAATGATTACGAGCAGTACTTC. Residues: CSARRGLAGNDYEQYF.